This T cell receptor beta chain stems from a study of long-term antiretroviral therapy in people with HIV. A v3.0 immunoSEQ assay was performed at survey level. Clones were sequenced by immunoSEQ multiplex PCR, and TCRdb holds only the in-frame ones, with some missing. The sample yields some 19,000 clones, around 78% seen once. Germline assignment: CDR1 SGHRS and CDR2 YFSETQ. The V gene end was trimmed by 1 base and the J gene end by 5 bases; junction bases not matched to a gene: 8. This CDR3 has 16 residues. People in the study who had HIV all got their treatment in the United States. J is TRBJ2-2 and V is TRBV5-1, with TRBD1 matching 7 bases. Source: unsorted PBMCs, taken 2.2 years after starting antiretroviral therapy. The receptor was derived from a man aged 45-60 years with HIV. The CDR3 nucleotides read TGCGCCAGCAGCTTGCGTAGGGACAGAACAACCGGGGAGCTGTTTTTT. The encoded protein is CASSLRRDRTTGELFF.